This is a list of T cell receptor beta chains from one sample in a study of lymphopenia after photon versus proton radiotherapy. Profiled with immunoSEQ multiplex PCR; TCRdb holds only in-frame clones, not every one. This sample has approximately 45,000 clones, with 85% found just once. The material sequenced was peripheral blood, taken from a patient treated with photon-based radiotherapy. The receptors stem from a man aged 35-49 years with gastric cancer. CDR3s include the opening cysteine and the closing phenylalanine or tryptophan. Fields, in order: D gene, V gene, J gene, clone size, CDR3 protein. A D gene is named only where the DNA matches it firmly. The size field is filled for only some rows; it gives once, few, many or a size class.

.,TRBV7-3,TRBJ1-1,.,CASSPLPGLTEAFF
.,TRBV5-1,TRBJ2-5,once,CASSRSIRTQYF
.,TRBV28,TRBJ1-4,few,CASSSGEKLFF
TRBD1,TRBV12-5,TRBJ1-6,.,CASGSGQGDNSPLHF
.,TRBV5-6,TRBJ2-5,.,CASSLPRPQETQYF
.,TRBV4-3,TRBJ1-2,.,CASSQDSRTASGYTF
TRBD1,TRBV30,TRBJ1-5,.,CAWSVQDRGTPQHF
TRBD1,TRBV5-1,TRBJ2-2,.,CASSLGTGVTGELFF
.,TRBV6-1,TRBJ2-5,.,CASSERRGETQYF
.,TRBV30,TRBJ1-3,few,CAWSEIGNTIYF
.,TRBV7-8,TRBJ2-7,.,CASSSTRIQRASEQYF
.,TRBV4-2,TRBJ1-2,.,CASSRYLIEQVYGYTF
.,TRBV27,TRBJ2-7,.,CASSAAGTYEQYF
.,TRBV7-2,TRBJ1-5,.,CASSYGGNQPQHF
.,TRBV2,TRBJ2-2,.,CASSEDGTDTGELFF
TRBD1,TRBV7-9,TRBJ1-6,few,CASSSGTGDSPLHF
.,TRBV7-2,TRBJ2-5,.,CASSLRGRGPETQYF
TRBD2,TRBV5-1,TRBJ2-7,once,CASSPMGRDGGIEQYF
.,TRBV30,TRBJ2-1,.,CAGGAGPEQFF
.,TRBV2,TRBJ1-3,.,CASSETRTLGNTIYF
.,TRBV5-6,TRBJ2-4,few,CASSIQVVAKNIQYF
.,TRBV4-1,TRBJ1-1,.,CASSQGGVRTEAFF
TRBD1,TRBV7-9,TRBJ1-4,once,CASSLGDRGQSEKLFF
TRBD1,TRBV23-1,TRBJ1-5,.,CASSQLGQGNENQPQHF
.,TRBV19,TRBJ2-3,.,CASGPGVGDTQYF
TRBD1,TRBV7-8,TRBJ1-5,.,CASSLGPGTGEKPQHF
.,TRBV30,TRBJ1-1,.,CAWSVGLEAFF
.,TRBV6-4,TRBJ2-7,.,CASRGGDKQTYEQYF
.,TRBV19,TRBJ2-6,.,CASSVSGANVLTF
.,TRBV19,TRBJ1-6,few,CASGQLYNSPLHF
.,TRBV27,TRBJ1-6,.,CASSFRENSPLHF
.,TRBV6-6,TRBJ1-5,.,CASGLSDNQPQHF
.,TRBV30,TRBJ1-4,.,CAWRVPGRKNEKLFF
.,TRBV7-2,TRBJ1-2,.,CASSPRVPGYTF
TRBD1,TRBV9,TRBJ1-5,.,CASSVGTGGVGQPQHF
TRBD2,TRBV7-2,TRBJ2-1,few,CASSEGLAGGREQFF
TRBD1,TRBV27,TRBJ1-4,.,CASSFLGTDEKLFF
.,TRBV30,TRBJ1-4,.,CAWSLPGWVDRGFF
TRBD1,TRBV5-1,TRBJ2-7,.,CASSPRQGEAYEQYF
.,TRBV7-8,TRBJ1-2,once,CASSLAVGINYGYTF